The rows below give T cell receptor beta chains drawn from one sample of a study of cytomegalovirus exposure and HLA in healthy donors. Repertoires were generated with immunoSEQ multiplex PCR, while TCRdb's copy carries only in-frame clones and drops some. Found here are about 150,000 clones, roughly four fifths of them singletons; the top ten hold more than 1.2%. The sequencing sample was made of PBMCs. The origin of the receptors is a man aged 18 to 30 in good health and CMV-seronegative. The CDR3 runs from the conserved cysteine through the conserved F or W. Fields, in order: V gene, clone size, J gene, D gene, CDR3 protein, CDR3 DNA. A D gene is named only where the DNA matches it firmly. Size tells how often a clone was seen (once, few, many) or the class of an expanded clone, and some rows leave it out.

TRBV5-1	-	TRBJ2-2	TRBD2	CASSLSAGVTGELFF	TGCGCCAGCAGCTTATCAGCGGGGGTAACCGGGGAGCTGTTTTTT
TRBV2	-	TRBJ1-1	TRBD1	CASSEEVRGAFF	TGTGCCAGCAGTGAAGAAGTCAGGGGGGCTTTCTTT
TRBV28	-	TRBJ2-7	TRBD2	CASRGTTDYEQYF	TGTGCCAGCAGAGGGACTACCGATTACGAGCAGTACTTC
TRBV5-1	-	TRBJ1-2	-	CASSLASTGYGYTF	TGCGCCAGCAGCTTGGCCAGCACAGGCTATGGCTACACCTTC
TRBV28	-	TRBJ1-2	-	CASIPWGVSRGYTF	TGTGCCAGCATACCCTGGGGGGTTTCTAGGGGCTACACCTTC
TRBV13	-	TRBJ2-7	-	CASSLKGPALYEQYF	TGTGCCAGCAGCTTAAAGGGGCCTGCCCTCTACGAGCAGTACTTC
TRBV25-1	-	TRBJ1-1	TRBD1	CASIGTGVKYTEAFF	TGTGCCAGCATTGGGACAGGGGTTAAGTACACTGAAGCTTTCTTT
TRBV2	-	TRBJ1-1	-	CATLAGRRGTEAFF	TGTGCCACCTTAGCGGGCCGACGCGGCACTGAAGCTTTCTTT
TRBV7-8	-	TRBJ2-2	TRBD2	CASRGTSLDTGELFF	TGTGCCAGCAGGGGGACTAGCTTAGACACCGGGGAGCTGTTTTTT
TRBV19	-	TRBJ1-5	-	CASSIEEIRPQHF	TGTGCCAGTAGTATAGAGGAGATCCGGCCCCAGCATTTT
TRBV6-1	-	TRBJ2-2	TRBD1	CASSDDPDRATGELFF	TGTGCCAGCAGTGACGACCCCGACAGGGCCACCGGGGAGCTGTTTTTT
TRBV2	-	TRBJ1-2	TRBD1	CASSRQGRDGYTF	TGTGCCAGCAGTCGACAGGGGCGAGATGGCTACACCTTC
TRBV28	-	TRBJ2-4	TRBD1	CASSPGGSKNIQYF	TGTGCCAGCAGCCCAGGGGGCTCCAAAAACATTCAGTACTTC
TRBV14	-	TRBJ2-7	TRBD2	CASSLRDYREEAYYEQYF	TGTGCCAGCAGCCTTCGGGACTACCGAGAAGAGGCCTACTACGAGCAGTACTTC
TRBV20-1	few	TRBJ2-7	-	CSAEDFYEQYF	TGCAGTGCCGAGGACTTTTACGAGCAGTACTTC
TRBV11-2	-	TRBJ1-3	-	CASSLDVGAGNTIYF	TGTGCCAGCAGCTTAGACGTGGGGGCCGGGAACACCATATATTTT
TRBV21-1	-	TRBJ2-5	-	CASSIAAGTQYF	TGTGCCAGCAGCATTGCCGCGGGGACCCAGTACTTC
TRBV4-1	few	TRBJ1-1	-	CASSQAGLGAFF	TGCGCCAGCAGTCAAGCCGGACTTGGAGCTTTCTTT
TRBV6-5	-	TRBJ2-7	TRBD1	CASSSPLDRSSYEQYF	TGTGCCAGCAGTTCCCCCCTGGACAGGAGCTCCTACGAGCAGTACTTC
TRBV27	-	TRBJ2-1	TRBD2	CASSLGPGLAGEAEQFF	TGTGCCAGCAGTTTGGGCCCGGGACTAGCGGGAGAGGCCGAGCAGTTCTTC
TRBV7-2	few	TRBJ1-2	-	CASSAREEPGYGYTF	TGTGCCAGCAGCGCCCGGGAGGAGCCTGGGTATGGCTACACCTTC
TRBV5-1	-	TRBJ2-1	TRBD2	CASSLEGWPSGSTNEQFF	TGCGCCAGCAGCTTGGAGGGGTGGCCTAGCGGGAGTACAAATGAGCAGTTCTTC
TRBV29-1	few	TRBJ2-3	TRBD2	CGGTSGSRAVDTQYF	TGCGGGGGGACTAGCGGGAGTCGGGCCGTAGATACGCAGTATTTT